This T cell receptor (beta chain) was identified in a study of control samples from healthy donors and cancer patients. Profiled with immunoSEQ multiplex PCR; TCRdb holds only in-frame clones, not every one. The data hold 90,000 or so clones, with 88% observed a single time. Sequenced input: blood. The TCR originated in a woman in her 70s in good health.

The CDR3 here is CASSLNRNTEAFF. The CDR3 nucleotides read TGTGCCAGCAGCTTGAATCGGAACACTGAAGCTTTCTTT. The chain recombines TRBV5-4 with TRBJ1-1; unclear D gene. The germline V gene has CDR1 SGHNT and CDR2 YYREEE (reference sequence). This CDR3 has 13 amino acids. Trimming stripped 1 base from V and 1 base from J, with 5 bases between.